This T cell receptor (beta chain) is from a study of control samples from healthy donors and cancer patients. Measured with immunoSEQ multiplex PCR; TCRdb has only the in-frame clones, and not every one. The sample records roughly 170,000 clones, 90% to 95% being singletons. V was pared by 8 bases and J by 10 bases, with 9 bases between. The germline V gene encodes CDR1 ENHRY and CDR2 SYGVKD. The CDR3 consists of 10 residues. This sequence was found in a man younger than 35 in good health. The V gene is TRBV10-3, the J gene TRBJ1-5, with a possible D match to TRBD1 (6 bases). Sequenced sample: blood. The DNA for the CDR3 is TGTGCCATCGGAGGGACACCCCAGCATTTT. Amino acids: CAIGGTPQHF.